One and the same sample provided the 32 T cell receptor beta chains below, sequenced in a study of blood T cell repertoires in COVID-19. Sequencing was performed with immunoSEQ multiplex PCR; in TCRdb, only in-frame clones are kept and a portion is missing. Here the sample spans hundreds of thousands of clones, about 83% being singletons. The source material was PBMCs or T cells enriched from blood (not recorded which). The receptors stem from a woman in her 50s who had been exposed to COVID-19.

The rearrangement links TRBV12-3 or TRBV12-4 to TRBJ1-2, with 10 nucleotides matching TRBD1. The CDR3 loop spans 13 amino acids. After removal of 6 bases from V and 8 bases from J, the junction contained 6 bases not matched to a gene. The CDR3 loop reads CASSSGTGAGYTF. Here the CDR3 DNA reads TGTGCCAGCAGCTCCGGGACAGGGGCCGGCTACACCTTC.

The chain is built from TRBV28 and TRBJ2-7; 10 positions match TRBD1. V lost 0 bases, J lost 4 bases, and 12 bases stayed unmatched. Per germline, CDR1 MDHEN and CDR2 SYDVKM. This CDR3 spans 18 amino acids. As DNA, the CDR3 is TGTGCCAGCAGTTTATGGGGGGGCGGGACAGGGGATTTGTACGAGCAGTACTTC. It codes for CASSLWGGGTGDLYEQYF.

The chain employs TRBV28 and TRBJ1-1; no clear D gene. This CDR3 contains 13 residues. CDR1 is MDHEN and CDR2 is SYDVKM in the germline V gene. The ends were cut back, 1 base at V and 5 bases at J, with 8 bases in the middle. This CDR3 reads CASSLSVSTEAFF. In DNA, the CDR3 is TGTGCCAGCAGTTTATCGGTTTCTACTGAAGCTTTCTTT. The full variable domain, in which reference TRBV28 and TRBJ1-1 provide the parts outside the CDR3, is DVKVTQSSRYLVKRTGEKVFLECVQDMDHENMFWYRQDPGLGLRLIYFSYDVKMKEKGDIPEGYSVSREKKERFSLILESASTNQTSMYLCASSLSVSTEAFFGQGTRLTVV.

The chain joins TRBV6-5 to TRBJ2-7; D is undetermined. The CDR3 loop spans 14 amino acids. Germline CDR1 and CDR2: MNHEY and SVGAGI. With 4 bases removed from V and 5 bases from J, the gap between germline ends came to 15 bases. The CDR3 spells CASSFGPPVNEQYF. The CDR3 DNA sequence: TGTGCCAGCAGTTTTGGGCCTCCTGTGAACGAGCAGTACTTC.

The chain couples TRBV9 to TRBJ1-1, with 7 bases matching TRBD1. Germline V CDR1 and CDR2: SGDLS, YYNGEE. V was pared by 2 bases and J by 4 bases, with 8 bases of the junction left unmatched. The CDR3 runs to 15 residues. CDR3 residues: CASSVKAGGSTEAFF. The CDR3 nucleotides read TGTGCCAGCAGCGTTAAGGCAGGGGGAAGCACTGAAGCTTTCTTT. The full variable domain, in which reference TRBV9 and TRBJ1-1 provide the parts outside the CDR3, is DSGVTQTPKHLITATGQRVTLRCSPRSGDLSVYWYQQSLDQGLQFLIQYYNGEERAKGNILERFSAQQFPDLHSELNLSSLELGDSALYFCASSVKAGGSTEAFFGQGTRLTVV.

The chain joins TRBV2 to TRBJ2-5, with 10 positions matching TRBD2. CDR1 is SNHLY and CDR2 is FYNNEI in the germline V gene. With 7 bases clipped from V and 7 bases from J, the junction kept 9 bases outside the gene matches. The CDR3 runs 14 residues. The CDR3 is CASTTSGVGPTQYF. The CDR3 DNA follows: TGTGCCAGCACTACTAGCGGGGTTGGACCGACCCAGTACTTC. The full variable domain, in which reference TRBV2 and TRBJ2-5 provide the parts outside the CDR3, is EPEVTQTPSHQVTQMGQEVILRCVPISNHLYFYWYRQILGQKVEFLVSFYNNEISEKSEIFDDQFSVERPDGSNFTLKIRSTKLEDSAMYFCASTTSGVGPTQYFGPGTRLLVL.

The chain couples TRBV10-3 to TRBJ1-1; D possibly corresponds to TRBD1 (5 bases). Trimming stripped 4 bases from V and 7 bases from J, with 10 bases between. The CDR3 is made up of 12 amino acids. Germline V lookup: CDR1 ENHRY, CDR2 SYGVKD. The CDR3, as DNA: TGTGCCATCAGTGGGGGCAGGTTTGAAGCTTTCTTT. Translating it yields CAISGGRFEAFF.

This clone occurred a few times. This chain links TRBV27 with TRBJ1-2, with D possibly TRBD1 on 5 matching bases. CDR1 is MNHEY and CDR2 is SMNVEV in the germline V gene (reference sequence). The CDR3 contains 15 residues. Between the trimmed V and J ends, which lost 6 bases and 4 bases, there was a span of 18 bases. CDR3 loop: CASSPDRRGVYGYTF. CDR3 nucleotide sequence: TGTGCCAGCAGCCCCGACAGAAGGGGCGTCTATGGCTACACCTTC.

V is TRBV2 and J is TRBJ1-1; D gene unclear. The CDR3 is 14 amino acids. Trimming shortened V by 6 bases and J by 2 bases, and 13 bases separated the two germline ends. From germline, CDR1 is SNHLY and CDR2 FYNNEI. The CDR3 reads CASRPLSGNTEAFF. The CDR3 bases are TGTGCCAGCAGACCTCTTTCAGGTAACACTGAAGCTTTCTTT. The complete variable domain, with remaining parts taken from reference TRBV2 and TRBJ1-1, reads EPEVTQTPSHQVTQMGQEVILRCVPISNHLYFYWYRQILGQKVEFLVSFYNNEISEKSEIFDDQFSVERPDGSNFTLKIRSTKLEDSAMYFCASRPLSGNTEAFFGQGTRLTVV.

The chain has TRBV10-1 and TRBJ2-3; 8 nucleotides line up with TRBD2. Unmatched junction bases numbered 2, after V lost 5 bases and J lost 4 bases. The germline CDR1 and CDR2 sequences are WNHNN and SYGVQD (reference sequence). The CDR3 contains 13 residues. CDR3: CASSNGGADTQYF. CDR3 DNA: TGCGCCAGCAGTAACGGGGGGGCAGATACGCAGTATTTT.

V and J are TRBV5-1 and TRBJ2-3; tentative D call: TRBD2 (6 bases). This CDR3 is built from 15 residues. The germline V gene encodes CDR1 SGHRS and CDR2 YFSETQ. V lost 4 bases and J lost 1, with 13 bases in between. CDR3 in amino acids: CASSHGSKRTDTQYF. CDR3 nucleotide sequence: TGCGCCAGCAGCCACGGGAGTAAACGCACAGATACGCAGTATTTT.

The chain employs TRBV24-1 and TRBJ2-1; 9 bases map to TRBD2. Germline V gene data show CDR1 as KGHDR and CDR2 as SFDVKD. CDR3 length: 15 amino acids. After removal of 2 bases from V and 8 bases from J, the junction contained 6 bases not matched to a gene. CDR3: CATSDSGLASDEQFF. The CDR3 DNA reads TGTGCCACCAGTGATTCAGGACTAGCGAGTGATGAGCAGTTCTTC.

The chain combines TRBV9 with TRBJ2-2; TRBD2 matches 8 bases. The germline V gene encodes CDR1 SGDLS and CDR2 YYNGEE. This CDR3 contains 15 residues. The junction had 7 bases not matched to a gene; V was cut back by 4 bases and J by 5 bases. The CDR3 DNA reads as TGTGCCAGCAGCCTCACTAGCGGTGAGACCGGGGAGCTGTTTTTT. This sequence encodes CASSLTSGETGELFF.

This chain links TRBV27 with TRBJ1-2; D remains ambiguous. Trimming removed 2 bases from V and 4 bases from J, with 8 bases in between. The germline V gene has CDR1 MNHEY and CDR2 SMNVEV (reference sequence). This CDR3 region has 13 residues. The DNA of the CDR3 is TGTGCCAGCAGTTTAACAGCCTCCTATGGCTACACCTTC. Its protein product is CASSLTASYGYTF.

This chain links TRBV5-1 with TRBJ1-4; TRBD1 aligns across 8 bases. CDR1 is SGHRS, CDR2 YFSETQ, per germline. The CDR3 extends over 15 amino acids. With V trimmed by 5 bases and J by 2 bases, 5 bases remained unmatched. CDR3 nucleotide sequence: TGCGCCAGCAGGCCCGACAGGGGTACTAATGAAAAACTGTTTTTT. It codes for CASRPDRGTNEKLFF.

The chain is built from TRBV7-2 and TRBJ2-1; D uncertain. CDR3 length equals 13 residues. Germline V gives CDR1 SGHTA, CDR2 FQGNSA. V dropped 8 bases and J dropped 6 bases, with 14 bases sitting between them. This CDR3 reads CASLEARINEQFF. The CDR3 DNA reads TGTGCCAGCCTCGAAGCACGAATCAATGAGCAGTTCTTC. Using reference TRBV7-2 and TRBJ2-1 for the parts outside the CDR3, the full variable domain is GAGVSQSPSNKVTEKGKDVELRCDPISGHTALYWYRQSLGQGLEFLIYFQGNSAPDKSGLPSDRFSAERTGGSVSTLTIQRTQQEDSAVYLCASLEARINEQFFGPGTRLTVL.

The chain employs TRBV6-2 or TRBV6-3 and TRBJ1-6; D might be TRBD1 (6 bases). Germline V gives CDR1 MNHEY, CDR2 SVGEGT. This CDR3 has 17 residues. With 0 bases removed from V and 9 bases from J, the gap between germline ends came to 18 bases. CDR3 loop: CASSYSGAGGQISPLHF. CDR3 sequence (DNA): TGTGCCAGCAGTTACTCGGGGGCTGGGGGACAAATTTCACCCCTCCACTTT.

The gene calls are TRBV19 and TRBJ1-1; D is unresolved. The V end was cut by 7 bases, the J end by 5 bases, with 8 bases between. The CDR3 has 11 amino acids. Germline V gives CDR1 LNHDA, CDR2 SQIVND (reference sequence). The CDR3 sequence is CASKGGTEAFF. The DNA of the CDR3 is TGTGCCAGTAAGGGAGGGACTGAAGCTTTCTTT.

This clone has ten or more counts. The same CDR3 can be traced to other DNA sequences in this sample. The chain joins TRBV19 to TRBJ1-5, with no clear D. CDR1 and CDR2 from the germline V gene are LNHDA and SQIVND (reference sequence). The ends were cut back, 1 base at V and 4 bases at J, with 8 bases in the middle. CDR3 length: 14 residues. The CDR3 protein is CASSIGYGNQPQHF. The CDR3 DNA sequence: TGTGCCAGTAGTATAGGGTACGGTAATCAGCCCCAGCATTTT. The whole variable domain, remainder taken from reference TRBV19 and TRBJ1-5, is DGGITQSPKYLFRKEGQNVTLSCEQNLNHDAMYWYRQDPGQGLRLIYYSQIVNDFQKGDIAEGYSVSREKKESFPLTVTSAQKNPTAFYLCASSIGYGNQPQHFGDGTRLSIL.

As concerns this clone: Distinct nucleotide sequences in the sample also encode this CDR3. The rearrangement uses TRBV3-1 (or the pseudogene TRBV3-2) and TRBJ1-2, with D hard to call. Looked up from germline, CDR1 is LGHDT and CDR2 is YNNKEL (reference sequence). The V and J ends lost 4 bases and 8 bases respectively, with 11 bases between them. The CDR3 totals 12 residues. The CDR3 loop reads CASSPGGRGYTF. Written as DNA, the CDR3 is TGTGCCAGCAGCCCAGGAGGGAGGGGCTACACCTTC.

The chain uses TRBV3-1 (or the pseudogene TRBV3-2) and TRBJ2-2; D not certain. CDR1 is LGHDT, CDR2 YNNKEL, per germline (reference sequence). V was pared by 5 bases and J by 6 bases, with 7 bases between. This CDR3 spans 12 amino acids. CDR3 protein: CASSTTAGELFF. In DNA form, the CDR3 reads TGTGCCAGCAGCACCACGGCCGGGGAGCTGTTTTTT.

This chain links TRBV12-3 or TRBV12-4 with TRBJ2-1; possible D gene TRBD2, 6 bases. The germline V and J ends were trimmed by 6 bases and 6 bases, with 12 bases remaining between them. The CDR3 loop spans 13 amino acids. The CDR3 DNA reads TGTGCCAGCAGGATTCTGGGAGGCAATGAGCAGTTCTTC. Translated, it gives CASRILGGNEQFF.

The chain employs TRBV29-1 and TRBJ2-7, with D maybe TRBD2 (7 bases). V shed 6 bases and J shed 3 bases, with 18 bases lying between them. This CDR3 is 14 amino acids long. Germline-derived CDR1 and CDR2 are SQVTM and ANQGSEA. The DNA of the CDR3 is TGCAGCGTGGGGAGGGGGGCTCCCCTCTACGAGCAGTACTTC. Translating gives CSVGRGAPLYEQYF.

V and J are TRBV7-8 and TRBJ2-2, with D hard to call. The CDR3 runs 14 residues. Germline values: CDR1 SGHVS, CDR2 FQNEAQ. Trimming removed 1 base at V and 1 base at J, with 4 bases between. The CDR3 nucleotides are TGTGCCAGCAGCTTAGTCCAGAACACCGGGGAGCTGTTTTTT. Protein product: CASSLVQNTGELFF.

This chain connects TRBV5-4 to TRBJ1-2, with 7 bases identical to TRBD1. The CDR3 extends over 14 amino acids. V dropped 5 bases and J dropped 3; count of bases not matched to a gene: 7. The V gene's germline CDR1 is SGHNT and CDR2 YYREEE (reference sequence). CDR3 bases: TGTGCCAGCAGAAGACAGGGCGAAGACTATGGCTACACCTTC. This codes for CASRRQGEDYGYTF.

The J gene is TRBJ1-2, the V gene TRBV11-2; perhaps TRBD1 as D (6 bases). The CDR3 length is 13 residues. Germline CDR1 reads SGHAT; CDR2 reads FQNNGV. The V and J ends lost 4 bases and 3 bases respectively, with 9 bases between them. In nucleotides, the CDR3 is TGTGCCAGCAGCTCCTACAGGGACTATGGCTACACCTTC. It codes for CASSSYRDYGYTF.

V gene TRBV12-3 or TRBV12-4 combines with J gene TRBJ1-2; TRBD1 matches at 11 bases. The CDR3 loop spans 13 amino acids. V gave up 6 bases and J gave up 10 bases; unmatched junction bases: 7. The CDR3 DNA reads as TGTGCCAGCAGCCCCGGGACAGGGGGTTACTACACCTTC. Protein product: CASSPGTGGYYTF.

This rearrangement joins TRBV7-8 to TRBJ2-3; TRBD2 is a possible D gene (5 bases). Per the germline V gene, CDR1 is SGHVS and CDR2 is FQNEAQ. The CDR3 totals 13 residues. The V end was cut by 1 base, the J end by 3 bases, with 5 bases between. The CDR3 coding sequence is TGTGCCAGCAGCTTAGAGCGGACAGATACGCAGTATTTT. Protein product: CASSLERTDTQYF.

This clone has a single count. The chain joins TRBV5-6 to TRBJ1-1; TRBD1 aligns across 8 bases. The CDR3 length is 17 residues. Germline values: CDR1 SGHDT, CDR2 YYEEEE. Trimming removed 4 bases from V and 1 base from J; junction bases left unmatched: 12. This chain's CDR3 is CASSELGQGRGNTEAFF. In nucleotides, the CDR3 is TGTGCCAGCAGCGAACTAGGACAGGGTCGGGGGAACACTGAAGCTTTCTTT.

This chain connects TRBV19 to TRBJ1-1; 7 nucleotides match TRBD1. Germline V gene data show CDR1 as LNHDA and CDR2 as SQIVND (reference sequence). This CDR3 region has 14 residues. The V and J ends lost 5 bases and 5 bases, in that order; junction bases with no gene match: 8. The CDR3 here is CASSSEGARTEAFF. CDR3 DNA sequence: TGTGCCAGTAGTTCAGAGGGGGCGCGGACTGAAGCTTTCTTT.

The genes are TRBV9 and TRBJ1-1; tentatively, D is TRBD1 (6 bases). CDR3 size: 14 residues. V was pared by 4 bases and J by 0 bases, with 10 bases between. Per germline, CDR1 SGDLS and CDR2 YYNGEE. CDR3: CASSRDTMNTEAFF. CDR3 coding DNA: TGTGCCAGCAGCCGGGACACCATGAACACTGAAGCTTTCTTT.

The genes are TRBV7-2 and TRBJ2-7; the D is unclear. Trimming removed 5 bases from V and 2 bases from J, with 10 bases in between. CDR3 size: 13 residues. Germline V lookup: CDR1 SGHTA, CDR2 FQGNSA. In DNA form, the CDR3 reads TGTGCCAGCAGCCGACGGGTAACCTACGAGCAGTACTTC. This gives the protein CASSRRVTYEQYF.